The 18 T cell receptor beta chains reported below all come from one sample, sequenced in a study of control samples from healthy donors and cancer patients. The data were produced by immunoSEQ multiplex PCR, yet TCRdb's version contains in-frame clones alone and is incomplete. The data hold over 70,000 clones, with about 88% observed a single time. The sample consisted of blood. The receptors shown here come from a woman between 55 and 75 years old in good health.

The CDR3 bases are TGTGCCAGCAGTATAAACAGGGGGCGTCTTAGCATTCAGTACTTC. The encoded protein is CASSINRGRLSIQYF. This chain uses TRBV11-3 with TRBJ2-4; TRBD1 matches at 9 bases. With V trimmed by 6 bases and J by 9 bases, 12 bases remained unmatched. The germline V gene encodes CDR1 SGHNT and CDR2 YENEEA. The CDR3 runs 15 residues.

The rearrangement uses TRBV18 and TRBJ2-7, with D possibly being TRBD1 (6 bases). The V end was cut by 6 bases, the J end by 0 bases, with 21 bases between. The CDR3 sequence is 17 residues long. CDR1 and CDR2 from the germline V gene are KGHSH and LQKENI. The CDR3 is CASSPPRDTQASYEQYF. The CDR3 DNA reads TGTGCCAGCTCGCCCCCCCGGGACACTCAAGCCTCCTACGAGCAGTACTTC. The full variable domain, rest sourced from reference TRBV18 and TRBJ2-7, is NAGVMQNPRHLVRRRGQEARLRCSPMKGHSHVYWYRQLPEEGLKFMVYLQKENIIDESGMPKERFSAEFPKEGPSILRIQQVVRGDSAAYFCASSPPRDTQASYEQYFGPGTRLTVT.

The V gene is TRBV5-1, the J gene TRBJ2-1; 11 nucleotides match TRBD1. The junction had 6 bases not matched to a gene; V was cut back by 0 bases and J by 10 bases. The CDR3 spans 15 residues. Per the germline V gene, CDR1 is SGHRS and CDR2 is YFSETQ. The CDR3: CASSLVGQGAGEQFF. The CDR3 region has the DNA TGCGCCAGCAGCTTGGTTGGACAGGGGGCTGGAGAGCAGTTCTTC.

The rearrangement links TRBV28 to TRBJ1-2; D is perhaps TRBD1 (5 bases). Germline values: CDR1 MDHEN, CDR2 SYDVKM. This CDR3 has 15 residues. V was pared by 7 bases and J by 1 base, with 16 bases between. CDR3 loop: CASKRWGGGNYGYTF. The CDR3, as DNA: TGTGCCAGCAAGAGGTGGGGGGGAGGTAACTATGGCTACACCTTC.

This chain joins TRBV6-5 and TRBJ1-2, with D tentatively TRBD1 (5 bases). This CDR3 has 13 amino acids. Trimming cost V 6 bases and J 2 bases, with 10 bases left between them. The germline V gene has CDR1 MNHEY and CDR2 SVGAGI. The CDR3 loop is CASSPRDNYGYTF. The CDR3 coding sequence is TGTGCCAGCAGCCCCCGGGACAACTATGGCTACACCTTC.

This clone is judged medium-sized. The genes are TRBV27 and TRBJ2-7; TRBD2 matches 10 bases. V lost 3 bases and J lost 7; bases outside the gene matches: 6. CDR3 length equals 14 residues. Per germline, CDR1 MNHEY and CDR2 SMNVEV (reference sequence). CDR3 sequence (DNA): TGTGCCAGCAGTTTTAAAACTAGCGGGGTGGAGCAGTACTTC. It is translated as CASSFKTSGVEQYF.

The chain carries TRBV4-1 and TRBJ1-3; no clear D. Germline V gene lookup returns CDR1 MGHRA and CDR2 YSYEKL. V was shortened by 4 bases and J by 0 bases, with 7 bases between the two germline ends. This CDR3 contains 14 residues. CDR3 DNA: TGCGCCAGCAGCCTAGGATCCTCTGGAAACACCATATATTTT. This translates into CASSLGSSGNTIYF.

The rearrangement links TRBV4-3 to TRBJ2-7; TRBD2 matches 11 bases. The CDR3 consists of 15 residues. Germline V gives CDR1 LGHNA, CDR2 YSLEER. V lost 4 bases to trimming and J lost 2 bases; unmatched junction nucleotides: 4. The CDR3 loop is CASSPGTSGPYEQYF. Here the CDR3 DNA reads TGCGCCAGCAGCCCGGGGACTAGCGGCCCCTACGAGCAGTACTTC.

The V and J genes are TRBV2 and TRBJ1-5; a possible D gene is TRBD1 (5 bases). The germline V and J ends were trimmed by 10 bases and 6 bases, with 16 bases remaining between them. Germline lookup yields CDR1 SNHLY and CDR2 FYNNEI. The CDR3 loop spans 13 amino acids. The CDR3 bases are TGTGCCAAAAGCAGGGAAGTTGGTCAGCCCCAGCATTTT. This sequence encodes CAKSREVGQPQHF.

The chain is built from TRBV3-1 (or the pseudogene TRBV3-2) and TRBJ2-2; possibly TRBD2 for D (5 bases). The CDR3 consists of 15 residues. V dropped 2 bases and J dropped 5 bases, with 12 bases sitting between them. Germline V gene data show CDR1 as LGHDT and CDR2 as YNNKEL (reference sequence). As DNA, the CDR3 is TGTGCCAGCAGCCAAAACGCCGGGATAACCGGGGAGCTGTTTTTT. Translating it yields CASSQNAGITGELFF.

The rearrangement uses TRBV24-1 and TRBJ2-3; the match to TRBD1 covers 12 bases. Germline V gene sequence: CDR1 KGHDR, CDR2 SFDVKD. The V and J ends lost 7 bases and 7 bases, in that order; junction bases with no gene match: 11. The CDR3 consists of 16 residues. The CDR3 DNA sequence: TGTGCCACCAGCGCTAGGGACAGGGGGCGCGTAAATACGCAGTATTTT. Translated, it gives CATSARDRGRVNTQYF.

V usage is TRBV2 and J usage is TRBJ1-6; 9 nucleotides match TRBD1. V dropped 5 bases and J dropped 5; count of bases not matched to a gene: 4. The CDR3 is made up of 15 amino acids. Per germline, CDR1 SNHLY and CDR2 FYNNEI. CDR3 sequence (DNA): TGTGCCAGCAGTCCCCGGGACAGGGATAATTCACCCCTCCACTTT. Translation gives CASSPRDRDNSPLHF.

This clone was counted only a few times. In the same sample, other DNA sequences code for this CDR3. The CDR3 here is CASGRTDSGNTIYF. The CDR3, as DNA: TGTGCCAGCGGCCGGACAGACTCTGGAAACACCATATATTTT. The gene calls are TRBV11-3 and TRBJ1-3; tentatively, D is TRBD1 (6 bases). Germline V CDR1 and CDR2: SGHNT, YENEEA. The CDR3 has 14 amino acids. The germline V and J ends were trimmed by 8 bases and 0 bases, with 11 bases remaining between them. Filled out from reference TRBV11-3 and TRBJ1-3, the complete variable domain reads EAGVVQSPRYKIIEKKQPVAFWCNPISGHNTLYWYLQNLGQGPELLIRYENEEAVDDSQLPKDRFSAERLKGVDSTLKIQPAELGDSAVYLCASGRTDSGNTIYFGEGSWLTVV.

The chain carries TRBV6-4 and TRBJ1-2; TRBD1 agrees at 7 bases. Trimming cost V 4 bases and J 9 bases; bases outside gene matches: 8. The CDR3 is made up of 13 amino acids. The germline gives CDR1 MRHNA, CDR2 SNTAGT. The CDR3 DNA is TGTGCCAGCAGTGTATCAGGGGGGATGAGCTACACCTTC. The encoded protein is CASSVSGGMSYTF.

In DNA, the CDR3 is TGTGCCAGCAGTTACTCCGCCACAACTGGAAACACCATATATTTT. Its protein product is CASSYSATTGNTIYF. This chain uses TRBV6-5 with TRBJ1-3, with unresolved D. The CDR3 covers 15 residues. Trimming took 0 bases from V and 2 from J, leaving 8 bases between them. The germline V gene encodes CDR1 MNHEY and CDR2 SVGAGI.

The rearrangement joins TRBV5-1 to TRBJ2-7, with 9 bases aligning to TRBD1. CDR3 length: 14 amino acids. Germline assignment: CDR1 SGHRS and CDR2 YFSETQ. Losses at the gene ends were 4 bases for V and 5 bases for J; bases not matched to a gene: 7. The chain's CDR3 is CASSTLQGADEQYF. The CDR3 DNA reads as TGCGCCAGCAGCACATTACAGGGGGCGGACGAGCAGTACTTC.

V gene TRBV7-8 combines with J gene TRBJ2-5; no definite D call. Germline CDR1 is SGHVS and CDR2 is FQNEAQ. Trimming took off 1 base at V and 4 bases at J, with 4 bases between the two ends. This CDR3 contains 12 residues. The CDR3 loop reads CASSLGRETQYF. Here the CDR3 DNA reads TGTGCCAGCAGCTTAGGTCGAGAGACCCAGTACTTC.

CDR3 amino acids: CASTLGPRGGYGYTF. The CDR3 region has the DNA TGTGCCAGTACCCTCGGACCCAGGGGCGGCTATGGCTACACCTTC. This sequence joins TRBV19 and TRBJ1-2; TRBD1 might be the D (6 bases). Trimming pared 7 bases from V and 4 bases from J, leaving 19 bases between. Germline assignment: CDR1 LNHDA and CDR2 SQIVND (reference sequence). The CDR3 is made up of 15 amino acids. Looking up the rest from reference TRBV19 and TRBJ1-2 gives the full variable domain: DGGITQSPKYLFRKEGQNVTLSCEQNLNHDAMYWYRQDPGQGLRLIYYSQIVNDFQKGDIAEGYSVSREKKESFPLTVTSAQKNPTAFYLCASTLGPRGGYGYTFGSGTRLTVV.